This TCR beta chain was captured by sequencing in a study of blood T cell repertoires in COVID-19. Study-wide background: Sites across the United States, Italy and Spain contributed samples from acute and convalescent COVID-19. In each case, the material was cDNA or gDNA derived from T cells, B-cell-depleted T cells, or PBMCs.

How the authors handled the data: The assay estimated nucleated cells by amplifying reference gene primers. Sequencing was performed with immunoSEQ multiplex PCR; in TCRdb, only in-frame clones are kept and a portion is missing. Clone size and V and J calls were adopted from that table, with D and trimming inferred from the DNA. The repertoire holds roughly 120,000 clones, with 90% as singletons. Germline CDR1 reads MNHEY; CDR2 reads SVGAGI. The V and J ends lost 8 bases and 3 bases, in that order; junction bases with no gene match: 6. The CDR3 runs to 13 residues. The sequence came from a woman in her fifties or sixties with acute or convalescent COVID-19. The chain combines TRBV6-5 with TRBJ1-2, with TRBD1 matching over 7 bases. The sample was peripheral blood. CDR3 loop: CASCPTGDYGYTF. The CDR3 region has the DNA TGTGCCAGCTGCCCTACAGGGGACTATGGCTACACCTTC.